The rows below give T cell receptor beta chains drawn from one sample of a study of blood T cell repertoires in COVID-19. TCRdb keeps only in-frame clones here, not all; method: immunoSEQ multiplex PCR. The sample records 180,000 or so clones, around nine tenths being singletons. Material for sequencing was peripheral blood. The receptors here all came from a man aged 18 to 30 with active or convalescent COVID-19. CDR3s include the opening cysteine and the closing phenylalanine or tryptophan. Each record gives: J gene, D gene, clone size, V gene, CDR3 protein, CDR3 DNA. The D gene is left open where the match is weak. Some rows have no size entry. The others give once, few or many, or a class for an expanded clone.

TRBJ2-7	-	-	TRBV5-1	CASSGSGVNEQYF	TGCGCCAGCAGTGGTTCGGGAGTGAACGAGCAGTACTTC
TRBJ2-7	-	-	TRBV11-3	CASSLESRASDEQYF	TGTGCCAGCAGCTTAGAGTCCAGGGCCTCGGACGAGCAGTACTTC
TRBJ2-5	-	-	TRBV6-5	CASRTNLRVETQYF	TGTGCCAGCAGGACGAATCTCAGGGTGGAGACCCAGTACTTC
TRBJ2-5	-	-	TRBV6-2/TRBV6-3	CASSLGHDETQYF	TGTGCCAGCAGTTTGGGACACGATGAGACCCAGTACTTC
TRBJ2-1	TRBD2	-	TRBV6-5	CASNQRGGYEQFF	TGTGCCAGCAACCAGCGGGGGGGCTATGAGCAGTTCTTC
TRBJ2-1	TRBD2	few	TRBV5-1	CASSLLAGEWNEQFF	TGCGCCAGCAGCTTACTAGCGGGGGAATGGAATGAGCAGTTCTTC
TRBJ2-7	TRBD2	-	TRBV7-2	CASSLVGREGLFYEQYF	TGTGCCAGCAGCTTAGTGGGGCGGGAGGGCCTTTTCTACGAGCAGTACTTC
TRBJ2-1	-	-	TRBV12-3/TRBV12-4	CASRLKYNEQFF	TGTGCCAGCAGGCTAAAGTACAATGAGCAGTTCTTC
TRBJ2-3	-	few	TRBV9	CASSVGGSVLDTQYF	TGTGCCAGCAGCGTAGGGGGTAGCGTGCTGGATACGCAGTATTTT
TRBJ1-1	-	-	TRBV9	CASSVAVGGGTEAFF	TGTGCCAGCAGCGTAGCTGTGGGGGGAGGCACTGAAGCTTTCTTT
TRBJ2-1	TRBD2	-	TRBV27	CASGASGSPNEQFF	TGTGCCAGCGGGGCTAGCGGGAGTCCTAATGAGCAGTTCTTC
TRBJ1-2	TRBD1	-	TRBV29-1	CSVGGTGGNYGYTF	TGCAGCGTCGGCGGGACAGGAGGTAACTATGGCTACACCTTC
TRBJ1-1	-	-	TRBV11-3	CASTISVNTEAFF	TGTGCCAGCACCATATCAGTGAACACTGAAGCTTTCTTT
TRBJ1-6	TRBD1	-	TRBV5-1	CASSWTLDRGNSPLHF	TGCGCCAGCAGCTGGACCCTAGACAGGGGGAATTCACCCCTCCACTTT
TRBJ2-5	TRBD2	-	TRBV9	CASSVAGTSGTETQYF	TGTGCCAGCAGCGTAGCCGGGACTAGCGGGACTGAGACCCAGTACTTC
TRBJ1-1	TRBD1	-	TRBV19	CASSIRGRTEAFF	TGTGCCAGTAGTATCAGGGGGCGGACTGAAGCTTTCTTT
TRBJ2-1	-	-	TRBV7-9	CASSPGLVEFF	TGTGCCAGCAGCCCCGGACTCGTTGAGTTCTTC
TRBJ2-2	TRBD2	-	TRBV7-3	CASQQTSVPGELFF	TGTGCCAGCCAACAGACTAGCGTCCCCGGGGAGCTGTTTTTT
TRBJ2-1	TRBD2	once	TRBV5-1	CASSSPGLPGNEQFF	TGCGCCAGCAGCTCCCCGGGACTACCGGGGAATGAGCAGTTCTTC
TRBJ1-5	-	-	TRBV27	CASSPRRQISNQPQHF	TGTGCCAGCAGTCCCCGGAGGCAGATTAGCAATCAGCCCCAGCATTTT
TRBJ1-2	-	once	TRBV6-2/TRBV6-3	CASSWQGFYGYTF	TGTGCCAGCAGTTGGCAGGGGTTCTATGGCTACACCTTC
TRBJ2-5	-	-	TRBV7-9	CASSKTPGVQETQYF	TGTGCCAGCAGCAAGACGCCGGGGGTCCAAGAGACCCAGTACTTC
TRBJ2-3	-	few	TRBV7-2	CASSGERTDTQYF	TGTGCCAGCAGTGGAGAGCGCACAGATACGCAGTATTTT
TRBJ2-3	-	-	TRBV24-1	CATSGGTDTQYF	TGTGCCACCAGCGGGGGCACAGATACGCAGTATTTT
TRBJ1-2	-	-	TRBV6-4	CASSDSYRGAYTF	TGTGCCAGCAGTGACTCGTATAGGGGTGCCTACACCTTC
TRBJ1-5	-	-	TRBV6-5	CASSKTWISNQPQHF	TGTGCCAGCAGCAAGACTTGGATTAGCAATCAGCCCCAGCATTTT
TRBJ1-1	-	once	TRBV6-1	CASSEEGRKAFF	TGTGCCAGCAGTGAAGAAGGGAGGAAAGCTTTCTTT
TRBJ1-3	TRBD1	-	TRBV5-1	CASSFTTGAGNTIYF	TGCGCCAGCAGCTTCACCACAGGGGCTGGAAACACCATATATTTT
TRBJ2-1	-	-	TRBV2	CASSLSGAGDEQFF	TGTGCCAGCAGCCTTTCGGGGGCGGGGGATGAGCAGTTCTTC
TRBJ1-6	-	-	TRBV24-1	CATSDRDSPLHF	TGTGCCACCAGTGACCGCGATTCACCCCTCCACTTT
TRBJ1-2	TRBD1	-	TRBV7-9	CASSLAGGQEYYGYTF	TGTGCCAGCAGCTTAGCCGGAGGACAGGAATACTATGGCTACACCTTC
TRBJ2-5	TRBD2	-	TRBV9	CASSRTRGGETQYF	TGTGCCAGCAGCCGGACTCGGGGGGGAGAGACCCAGTACTTC
TRBJ1-1	-	-	TRBV5-8	CASSLALRGGAEAFF	TGTGCCAGCAGCTTGGCCCTTCGGGGGGGGGCTGAAGCTTTCTTT
TRBJ1-1	-	-	TRBV7-9	CASSLPQGKNTEAFF	TGTGCCAGCAGCCTTCCCCAGGGGAAGAACACTGAAGCTTTCTTT
TRBJ1-2	TRBD1	once	TRBV5-6	CASSLRDRGVSLYGYTF	TGTGCCAGCAGCTTGCGGGACAGGGGAGTATCCCTCTATGGCTACACCTTC
TRBJ1-4	-	few	TRBV19	CASSIFSDEKLFF	TGTGCCAGTAGTATCTTTTCGGATGAAAAACTGTTTTTT
TRBJ2-3	-	-	TRBV11-2	CASTGTDTQYF	TGTGCCAGCACCGGCACAGATACGCAGTATTTT
TRBJ1-1	TRBD1	few	TRBV9	CASSVGVTGGTEAFF	TGTGCCAGCAGCGTAGGGGTGACAGGGGGCACTGAAGCTTTCTTT
TRBJ1-2	-	-	TRBV3-1/TRBV3-2	CASSQDSLGAEGGYTF	TGTGCCAGCAGCCAAGATTCGCTGGGGGCTGAGGGTGGCTACACCTTC
TRBJ1-1	-	-	TRBV2	CASGVNTEAFF	TGTGCCAGCGGAGTGAACACTGAAGCTTTCTTT
TRBJ1-1	TRBD1	once	TRBV19	CASMDPGGHTEAFF	TGTGCCAGTATGGACCCAGGGGGCCACACTGAAGCTTTCTTT
TRBJ2-5	-	few	TRBV24-1	CATSDRLVSETQYF	TGTGCCACCAGTGACCGACTAGTCTCAGAGACCCAGTACTTC
TRBJ1-1	-	-	TRBV7-3	CATRQNMNTEAFF	TGTGCCACCCGACAGAACATGAACACTGAAGCTTTCTTT